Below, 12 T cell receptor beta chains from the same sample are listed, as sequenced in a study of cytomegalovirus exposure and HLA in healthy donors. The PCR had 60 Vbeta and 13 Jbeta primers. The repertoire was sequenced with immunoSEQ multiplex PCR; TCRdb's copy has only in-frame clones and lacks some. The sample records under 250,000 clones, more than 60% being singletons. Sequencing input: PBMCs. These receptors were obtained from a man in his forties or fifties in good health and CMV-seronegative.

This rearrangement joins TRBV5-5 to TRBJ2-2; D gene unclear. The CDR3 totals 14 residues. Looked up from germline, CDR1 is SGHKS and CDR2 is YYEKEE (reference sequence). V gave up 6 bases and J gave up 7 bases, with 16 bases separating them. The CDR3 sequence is CASTLSRVDGELFF. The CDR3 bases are TGTGCCAGCACATTATCAAGAGTCGACGGGGAGCTGTTTTTT. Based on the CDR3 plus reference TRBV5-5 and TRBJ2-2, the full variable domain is DAGVTQSPTHLIKTRGQQVTLRCSPISGHKSVSWYQQVLGQGPQFIFQYYEKEERGRGNFPDRFSARQFPNYSSELNVNALLLGDSALYLCASTLSRVDGELFFGEGSRLTVL.

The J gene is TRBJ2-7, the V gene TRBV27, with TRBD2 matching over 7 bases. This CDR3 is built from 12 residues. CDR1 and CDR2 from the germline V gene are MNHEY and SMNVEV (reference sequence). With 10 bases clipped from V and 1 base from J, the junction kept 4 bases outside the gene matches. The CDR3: CATAGASYEQYF. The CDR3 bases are TGTGCCACCGCGGGAGCGTCCTACGAGCAGTACTTC.

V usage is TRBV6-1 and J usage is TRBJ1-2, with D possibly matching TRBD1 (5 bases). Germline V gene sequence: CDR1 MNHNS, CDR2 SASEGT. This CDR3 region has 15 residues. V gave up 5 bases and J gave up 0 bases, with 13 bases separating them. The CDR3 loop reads CASSPWQGTNYGYTF. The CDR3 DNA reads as TGTGCCAGCAGTCCGTGGCAGGGAACTAACTATGGCTACACCTTC.

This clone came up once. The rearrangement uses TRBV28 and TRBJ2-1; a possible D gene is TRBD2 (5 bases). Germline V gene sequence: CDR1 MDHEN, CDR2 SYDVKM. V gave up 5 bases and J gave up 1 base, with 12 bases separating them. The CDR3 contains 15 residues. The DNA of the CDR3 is TGTGCCAGCAGTCCTCGGTCGGGGTCCTACAATGAGCAGTTCTTC. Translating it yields CASSPRSGSYNEQFF.

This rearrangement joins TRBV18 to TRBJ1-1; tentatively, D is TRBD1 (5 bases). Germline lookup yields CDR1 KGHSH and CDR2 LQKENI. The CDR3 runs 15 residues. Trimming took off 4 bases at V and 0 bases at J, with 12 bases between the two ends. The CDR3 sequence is CASSQEGFMNTEAFF. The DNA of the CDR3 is TGTGCCAGCTCACAGGAGGGGTTCATGAACACTGAAGCTTTCTTT.

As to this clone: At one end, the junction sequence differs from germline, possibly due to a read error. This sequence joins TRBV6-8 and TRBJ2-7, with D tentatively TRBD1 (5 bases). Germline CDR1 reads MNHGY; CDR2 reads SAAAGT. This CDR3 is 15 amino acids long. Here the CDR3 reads CTSSETDRSSYEQYF. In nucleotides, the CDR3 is TGTACCAGCAGCGAGACAGACCGTAGCTCCTACGAGCAGTACTTC.

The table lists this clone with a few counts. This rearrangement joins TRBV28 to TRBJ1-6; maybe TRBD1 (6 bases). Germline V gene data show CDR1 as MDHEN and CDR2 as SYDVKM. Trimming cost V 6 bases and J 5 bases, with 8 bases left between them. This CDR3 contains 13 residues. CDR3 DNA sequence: TGTGCCAGCAGAACAGGGAATAATTCACCCCTCCACTTT. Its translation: CASRTGNNSPLHF.

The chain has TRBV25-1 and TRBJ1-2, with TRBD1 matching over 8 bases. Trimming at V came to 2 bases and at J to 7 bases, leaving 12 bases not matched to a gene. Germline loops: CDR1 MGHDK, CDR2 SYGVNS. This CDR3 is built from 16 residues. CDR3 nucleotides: TGTGCCAGCAGTGAACTGGAGGGACAGGACTTTAGTGGCTACACCTTC. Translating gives CASSELEGQDFSGYTF.

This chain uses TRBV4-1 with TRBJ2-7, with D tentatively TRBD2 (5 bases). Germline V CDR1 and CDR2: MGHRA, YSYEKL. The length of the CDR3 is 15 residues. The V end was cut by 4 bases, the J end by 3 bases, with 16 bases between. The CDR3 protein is CASSLTPSGGYEQYF. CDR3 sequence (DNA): TGCGCCAGCAGCCTAACACCGTCCGGAGGCTACGAGCAGTACTTC.

This chain's CDR3 is CASSPLAGGPIEQFF. In nucleotides, the CDR3 is TGTGCCAGTAGTCCACTAGCGGGAGGGCCTATTGAGCAGTTCTTC. This rearrangement joins TRBV19 to TRBJ2-1; 13 nucleotides line up with TRBD2. From germline, CDR1 is LNHDA and CDR2 SQIVND (reference sequence). This CDR3 region has 15 residues. Germline trimming cut 5 bases from V and 9 bases from J; bases unmatched to any gene: 7. The variable domain in full, completed from reference TRBV19 and TRBJ2-1, reads DGGITQSPKYLFRKEGQNVTLSCEQNLNHDAMYWYRQDPGQGLRLIYYSQIVNDFQKGDIAEGYSVSREKKESFPLTVTSAQKNPTAFYLCASSPLAGGPIEQFFGPGTRLTVL.

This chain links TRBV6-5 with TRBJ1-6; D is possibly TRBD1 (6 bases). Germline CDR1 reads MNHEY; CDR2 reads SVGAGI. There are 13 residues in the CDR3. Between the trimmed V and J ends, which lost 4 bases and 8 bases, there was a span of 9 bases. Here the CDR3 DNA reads TGTGCCAGCAGTTCCCGGACAGATTCACCCCTCCACTTT. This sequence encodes CASSSRTDSPLHF.

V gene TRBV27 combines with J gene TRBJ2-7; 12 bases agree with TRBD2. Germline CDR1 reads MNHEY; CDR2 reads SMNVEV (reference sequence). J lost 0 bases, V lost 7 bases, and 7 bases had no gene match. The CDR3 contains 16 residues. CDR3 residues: CASTVEGLAGSYEQYF. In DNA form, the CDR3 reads TGTGCCAGCACTGTAGAGGGACTAGCGGGCTCCTACGAGCAGTACTTC.